Described below is a single T cell receptor (beta chain) sequence and its context. The target of this receptor is not known. Base-call qualities are not available, and no considerably larger clone is one nucleotide away. These data come from a study of shared clonotypes between healthy human individuals (dated by TCRdb to the early 2020s). For the wider study: The cohort comprised a couple of women and three men aged 18 to 49 years. To increase sequencing depth and limit assay-specific biases, different laboratories used diverse techniques to prepare libraries and sequence TCR repertoires. Per donor, leukapheresis produced somewhere between about 0.85 and 10 billion PBMCs. To estimate repertoire size and how much clonotype sharing occurs between individuals, the study deeply sequenced the blood TCR repertoires of about 5 healthy adults.

Donors were healthy HIV-negative adults with no recently reported acute infections or vaccinations. Only Caucasian adults living in Nashville, Tennessee, USA were represented among the donors. In the unsorted samples, 90 million or so PBMCs were counted, and genomic DNA was extracted using the QIAamp DNA Blood Mini kit. Blood was obtained by leukapheresis, after which PBMCs were separated by Ficoll-Histopaque density gradient centrifugation and cryopreserved in liquid nitrogen vapor phase. The research as a whole found: Pairwise subsampling indicated that sequencing depth was expected to affect the degree of clonotype sharing among donors. Sampling was limited to blood, and TCR repertoires in tissue likely differ from TCR repertoires in blood. The genetic and exposure-history diversity represented was limited by the small number of donors.

Using the deep immunoSEQ assay, TCR CDR3 regions were amplified from genomic DNA by multiplex PCR. Extracted genomic DNA from each cell subset was distributed evenly across all wells of several immunoSEQ 96-well plates, and each plate was treated as a replicate. For unsorted PBMC, each replicate PCR was loaded with approximately 0.3 ug genomic DNA, equivalent to 30,000 or so T cell genomes. Unsorted PBMC genomic DNA was sequenced across ten immunoSEQ deep assay plates. Purified libraries were measured with a Qubit 3.0 fluorometer, size-checked on a Bioanalyzer 2100, and measured again with the KAPA Library Quantification kit. Every immunoSEQ 96-well plate was sequenced on a separate single-read 150-cycle Illumina NextSeq 550 flow cell. As for the original processing: Because the immunoSEQ output held only junctional sequences and lacked quality scores, the filtering could not match the filtering applied to full-length reads. To assign V/J genes and CDR3, sequences were annotated using PyIR, a Python wrapper for IgBLAST v1.9, with IMGT germline references. Any read was removed if the V/J assignment was weak (E-value above 1e-6), the CDR3 was missing, or the read contained stop codons, out-of-frame junctions, or ambiguous translated residues. V3J clonotypes were defined as sequences sharing the same inferred V gene, J gene, and CDR3 amino acid sequence. Percentage overlap between repertoires was calculated by dividing the number of shared unique clonotypes by the size of the smaller repertoire. Richness of each repertoire was evaluated using RTK rarefaction, the Chao1 estimator, and Recon v2.1 estimates of unobserved clonotypes. TCRdb stores this immuneACCESS table with in-frame sequences only. Part of the clones is absent; in the studies checked, under half of the shortfall reflects unresolved V genes, and no reason is known for the rest. V, J and clone size are those of that table, while D and trimming were read from the DNA. Counted in this sample were 470,000 or so clones; 81% of them appeared once. The ten largest clones represent roughly 13% of the sample.

V is clipped by 0 bases and J by 6 bases, and the sequence between their germline boundaries is 7 bases long. According to the germline V gene, CDR1 reads SGHRS and CDR2 reads YFSETQ. Reading from cysteine to phenylalanine, the CDR3 counts 13 amino acids. Only CDR3 DNA is held: 39 bases, read in frame from base 1. The source is a woman between 35 and 50 years old in good health. Some clones in this sample may be carry-over from other donors' samples. Sequencing was carried out using PBMCs. The rearranged chain carries TRBV5-1 and TRBJ1-5, with a weak D call of TRBD1 (6 bases match). DNA sequence: TGCGCCAGCAGCTTGGGAGGGGGTCAGCCCCAGCATTTT. Its product reads: CASSLGGGQPQHF.